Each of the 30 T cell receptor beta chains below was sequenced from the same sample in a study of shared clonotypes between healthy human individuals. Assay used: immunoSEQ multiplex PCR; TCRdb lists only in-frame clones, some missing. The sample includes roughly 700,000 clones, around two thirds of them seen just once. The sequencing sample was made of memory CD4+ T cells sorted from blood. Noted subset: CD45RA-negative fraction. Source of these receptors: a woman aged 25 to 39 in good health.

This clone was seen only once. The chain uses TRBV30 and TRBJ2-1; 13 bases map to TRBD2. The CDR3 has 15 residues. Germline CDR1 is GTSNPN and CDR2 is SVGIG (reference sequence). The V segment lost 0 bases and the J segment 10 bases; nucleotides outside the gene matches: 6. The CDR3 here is CAWSVTSGRSREQFF. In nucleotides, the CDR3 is TGTGCCTGGAGTGTGACTAGCGGGAGGTCCAGGGAGCAGTTCTTC.

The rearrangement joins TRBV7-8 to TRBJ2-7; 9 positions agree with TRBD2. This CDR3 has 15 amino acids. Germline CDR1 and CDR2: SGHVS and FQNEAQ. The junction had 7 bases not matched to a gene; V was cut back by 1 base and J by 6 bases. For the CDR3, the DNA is TGTGCCAGCAGCTTAGGGGGTCTAGCGGGAACCGAGCAGTACTTC. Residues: CASSLGGLAGTEQYF.

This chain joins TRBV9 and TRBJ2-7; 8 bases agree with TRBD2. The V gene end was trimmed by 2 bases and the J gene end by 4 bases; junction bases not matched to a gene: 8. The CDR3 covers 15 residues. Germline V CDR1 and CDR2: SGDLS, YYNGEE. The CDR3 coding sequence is TGTGCCAGCAGCGTGAGTAGCGGGGCCAATTACGAGCAGTACTTC. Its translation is CASSVSSGANYEQYF.

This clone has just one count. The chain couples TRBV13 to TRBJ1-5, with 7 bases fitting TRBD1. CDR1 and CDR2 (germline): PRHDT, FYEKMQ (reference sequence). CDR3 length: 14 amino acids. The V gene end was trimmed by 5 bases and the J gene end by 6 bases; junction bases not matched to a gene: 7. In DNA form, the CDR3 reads TGTGCCAGCAGCCGGACAGGCGATAGTCAGCCCCAGCATTTT. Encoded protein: CASSRTGDSQPQHF.

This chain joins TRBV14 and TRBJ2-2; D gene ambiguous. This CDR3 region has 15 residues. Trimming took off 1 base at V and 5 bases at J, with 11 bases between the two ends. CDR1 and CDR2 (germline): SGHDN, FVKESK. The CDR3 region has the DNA TGTGCCAGCAGCCAAGTCTCTGGGTGGACCGGGGAGCTGTTTTTT. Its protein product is CASSQVSGWTGELFF.

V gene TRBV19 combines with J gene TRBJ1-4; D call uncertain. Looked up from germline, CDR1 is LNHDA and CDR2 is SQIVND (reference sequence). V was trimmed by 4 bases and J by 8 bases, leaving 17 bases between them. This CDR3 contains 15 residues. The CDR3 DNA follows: TGTGCCAGTAGTAACCCGGCTGGGGATGGGGAAAAACTGTTTTTT. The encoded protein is CASSNPAGDGEKLFF.

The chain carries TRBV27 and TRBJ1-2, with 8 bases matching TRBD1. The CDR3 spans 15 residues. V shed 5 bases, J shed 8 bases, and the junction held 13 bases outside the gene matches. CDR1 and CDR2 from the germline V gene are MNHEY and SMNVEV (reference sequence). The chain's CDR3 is CASSIPGQGMKGYTF. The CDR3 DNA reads TGTGCCAGCAGTATACCCGGACAGGGAATGAAGGGCTACACCTTC.

The CDR3 region is CAWRGWSGANVLTF. The CDR3 DNA is TGTGCCTGGAGGGGGTGGTCTGGGGCCAACGTCCTGACTTTC. This chain joins TRBV30 and TRBJ2-6; D call uncertain. This CDR3 contains 14 residues. Germline assignment: CDR1 GTSNPN and CDR2 SVGIG (reference sequence). Between the trimmed V and J ends, which lost 3 bases and 1 base, there was a span of 7 bases.

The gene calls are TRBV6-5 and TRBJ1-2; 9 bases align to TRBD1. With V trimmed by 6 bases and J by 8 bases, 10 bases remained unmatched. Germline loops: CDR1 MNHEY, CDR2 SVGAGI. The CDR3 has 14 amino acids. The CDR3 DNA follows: TGTGCCAGCAGGGCAACAGGGGGCAGCTGGGGCTACACCTTC. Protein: CASRATGGSWGYTF.

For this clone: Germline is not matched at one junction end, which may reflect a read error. CDR3 in DNA: TGTGCCACCAGCACCCAACTCCGGACCCTTCGAAACTTC. It codes for CATSTQLRTLRNF. The chain employs TRBV15 and TRBJ1-2; D is unclear. CDR1 LNHNV and CDR2 YYDKDF come from the germline V gene (reference sequence). The CDR3 covers 13 residues.

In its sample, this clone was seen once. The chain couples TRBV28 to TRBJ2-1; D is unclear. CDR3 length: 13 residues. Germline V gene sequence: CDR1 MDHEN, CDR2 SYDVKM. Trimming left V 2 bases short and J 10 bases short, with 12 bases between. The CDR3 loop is CASSLVYLEEQFF. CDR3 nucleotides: TGTGCCAGCAGTTTAGTGTACTTAGAAGAGCAGTTCTTC.

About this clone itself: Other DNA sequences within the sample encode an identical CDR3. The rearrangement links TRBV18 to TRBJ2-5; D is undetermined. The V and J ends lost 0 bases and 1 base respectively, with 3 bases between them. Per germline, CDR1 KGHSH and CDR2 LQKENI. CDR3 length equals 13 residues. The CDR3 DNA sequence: TGTGCCAGCTCACCACCGGTCCAAGAGACCCAGTACTTC. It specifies CASSPPVQETQYF.

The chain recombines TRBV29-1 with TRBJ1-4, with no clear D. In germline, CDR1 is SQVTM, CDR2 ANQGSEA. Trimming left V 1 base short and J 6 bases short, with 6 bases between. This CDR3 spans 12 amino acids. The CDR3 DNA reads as TGCAGCGTTGAAGGGGCGGATGAAAAACTGTTTTTT. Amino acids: CSVEGADEKLFF.

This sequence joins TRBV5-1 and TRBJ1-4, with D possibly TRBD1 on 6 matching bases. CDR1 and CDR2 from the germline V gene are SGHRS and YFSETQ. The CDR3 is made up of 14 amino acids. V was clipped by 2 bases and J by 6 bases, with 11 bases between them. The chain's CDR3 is CASSLQGGDEKLFF. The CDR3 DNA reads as TGCGCCAGCAGCTTACAGGGAGGAGATGAAAAACTGTTTTTT. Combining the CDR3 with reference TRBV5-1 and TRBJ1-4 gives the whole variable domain KAGVTQTPRYLIKTRGQQVTLSCSPISGHRSVSWYQQTPGQGLQFLFEYFSETQRNKGNFPGRFSGRQFSNSRSEMNVSTLELGDSALYLCASSLQGGDEKLFFGSGTQLSVL.

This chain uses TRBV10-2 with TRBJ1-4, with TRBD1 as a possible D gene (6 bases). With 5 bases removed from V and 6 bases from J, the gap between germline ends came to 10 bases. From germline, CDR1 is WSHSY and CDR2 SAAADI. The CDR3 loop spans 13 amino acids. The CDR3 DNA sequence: TGCGCCAGCAGTTTGGCAGGGGATGAAAAACTGTTTTTT. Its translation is CASSLAGDEKLFF.

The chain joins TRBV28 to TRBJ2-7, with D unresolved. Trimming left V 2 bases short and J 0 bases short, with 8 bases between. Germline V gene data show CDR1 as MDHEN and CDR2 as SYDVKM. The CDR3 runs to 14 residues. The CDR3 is CASSLPQSSYEQYF. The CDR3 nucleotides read TGTGCCAGCAGTTTACCCCAGAGCTCCTACGAGCAGTACTTC.

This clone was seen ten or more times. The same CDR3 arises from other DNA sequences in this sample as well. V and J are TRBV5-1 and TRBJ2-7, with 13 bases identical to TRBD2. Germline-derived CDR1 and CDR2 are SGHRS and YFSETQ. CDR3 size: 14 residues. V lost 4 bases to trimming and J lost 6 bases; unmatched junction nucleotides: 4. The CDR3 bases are TGCGCCAGCAGCCCCGGGACTAGCGGGACCGAGCAGTACTTC. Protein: CASSPGTSGTEQYF.

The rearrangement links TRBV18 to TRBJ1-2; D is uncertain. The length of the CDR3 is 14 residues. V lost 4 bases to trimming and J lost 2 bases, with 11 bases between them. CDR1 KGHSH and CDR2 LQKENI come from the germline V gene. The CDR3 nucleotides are TGTGCCAGCTCACGGGAGGCAGGCAACTATGGCTACACCTTC. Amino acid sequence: CASSREAGNYGYTF. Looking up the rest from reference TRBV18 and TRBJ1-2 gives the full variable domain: NAGVMQNPRHLVRRRGQEARLRCSPMKGHSHVYWYRQLPEEGLKFMVYLQKENIIDESGMPKERFSAEFPKEGPSILRIQQVVRGDSAAYFCASSREAGNYGYTFGSGTRLTVV.

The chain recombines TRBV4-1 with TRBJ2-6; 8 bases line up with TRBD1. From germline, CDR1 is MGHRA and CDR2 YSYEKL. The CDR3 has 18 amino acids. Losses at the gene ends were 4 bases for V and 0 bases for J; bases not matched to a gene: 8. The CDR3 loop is CASSPGQGPSSGANVLTF. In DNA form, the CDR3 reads TGCGCCAGCAGCCCCGGACAGGGCCCGAGCTCTGGGGCCAACGTCCTGACTTTC.

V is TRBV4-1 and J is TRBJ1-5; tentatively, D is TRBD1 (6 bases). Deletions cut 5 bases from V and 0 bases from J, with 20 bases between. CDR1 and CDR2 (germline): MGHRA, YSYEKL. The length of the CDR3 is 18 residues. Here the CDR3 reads CASSLMVQGVGSNQPQHF. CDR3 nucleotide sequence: TGCGCCAGCAGCTTAATGGTACAGGGCGTAGGTAGCAATCAGCCCCAGCATTTT.

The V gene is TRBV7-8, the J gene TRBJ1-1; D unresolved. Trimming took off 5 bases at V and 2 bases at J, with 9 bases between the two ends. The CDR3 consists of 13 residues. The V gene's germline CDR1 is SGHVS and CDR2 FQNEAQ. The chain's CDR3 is CASSGNRNTEAFF. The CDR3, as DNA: TGTGCCAGCAGCGGGAACAGAAACACTGAAGCTTTCTTT.

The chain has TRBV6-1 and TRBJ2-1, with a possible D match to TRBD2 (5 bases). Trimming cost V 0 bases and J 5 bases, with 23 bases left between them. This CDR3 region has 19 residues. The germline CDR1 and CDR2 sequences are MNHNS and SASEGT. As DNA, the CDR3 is TGTGCCAGCAGTGAAGCGGCTTTTCGAGTGAGGAGAGCGGACAATGAGCAGTTCTTC. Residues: CASSEAAFRVRRADNEQFF.

CDR3 loop: CASSLYSGTVSGANVLTF. The CDR3 DNA reads as TGTGCCAGCAGCTTATATTCGGGGACAGTCTCTGGGGCCAACGTCCTGACTTTC. The gene calls are TRBV7-2 and TRBJ2-6; TRBD1 aligns across 7 bases. This CDR3 comprises 18 residues. After removal of 2 bases from V and 0 bases from J, the junction contained 7 bases not matched to a gene. CDR1 is SGHTA, CDR2 FQGNSA, per germline.

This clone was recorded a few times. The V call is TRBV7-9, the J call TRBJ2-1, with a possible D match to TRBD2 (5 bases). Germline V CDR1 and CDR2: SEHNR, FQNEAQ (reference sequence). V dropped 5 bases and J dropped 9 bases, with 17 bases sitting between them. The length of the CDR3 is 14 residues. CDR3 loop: CASSPGLAIGEQFF. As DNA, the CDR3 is TGTGCCAGCAGCCCCGGGCTAGCAATTGGTGAGCAGTTCTTC.

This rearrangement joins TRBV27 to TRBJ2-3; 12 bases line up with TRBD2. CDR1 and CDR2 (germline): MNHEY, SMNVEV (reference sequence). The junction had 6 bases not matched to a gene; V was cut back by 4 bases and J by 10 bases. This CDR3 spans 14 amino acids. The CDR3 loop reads CASSSSTSGSAQYF. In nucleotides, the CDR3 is TGTGCCAGCAGTTCCTCGACTAGCGGGAGTGCGCAGTATTTT.

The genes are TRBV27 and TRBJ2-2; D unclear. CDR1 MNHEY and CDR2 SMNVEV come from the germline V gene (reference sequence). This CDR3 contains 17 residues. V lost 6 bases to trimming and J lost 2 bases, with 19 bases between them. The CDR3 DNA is TGTGCCAGCAGGATGACCTCGGCAGGTACAAACACCGGGGAGCTGTTTTTT. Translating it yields CASRMTSAGTNTGELFF.

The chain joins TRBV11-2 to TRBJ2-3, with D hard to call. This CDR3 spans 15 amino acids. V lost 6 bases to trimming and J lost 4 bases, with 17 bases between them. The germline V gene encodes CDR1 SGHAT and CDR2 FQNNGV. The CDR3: CASRPGLGFPDTQYF. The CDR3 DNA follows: TGTGCCAGCAGACCGGGTCTAGGGTTCCCAGATACGCAGTATTTT.

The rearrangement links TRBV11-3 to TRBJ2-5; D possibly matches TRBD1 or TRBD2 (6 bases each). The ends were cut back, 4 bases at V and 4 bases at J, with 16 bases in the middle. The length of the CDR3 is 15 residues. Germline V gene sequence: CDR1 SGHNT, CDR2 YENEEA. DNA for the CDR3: TGTGCCAGCAGCTCCTCGGTACAGGGAGGAGAGACCCAGTACTTC. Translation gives CASSSSVQGGETQYF.

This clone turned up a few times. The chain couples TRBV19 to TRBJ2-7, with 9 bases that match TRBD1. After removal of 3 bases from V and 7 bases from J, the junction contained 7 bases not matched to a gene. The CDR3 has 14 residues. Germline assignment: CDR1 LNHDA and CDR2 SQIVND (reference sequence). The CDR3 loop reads CASSIPGQGREQYF. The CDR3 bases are TGTGCCAGTAGTATCCCGGGACAGGGCCGGGAGCAGTACTTC.

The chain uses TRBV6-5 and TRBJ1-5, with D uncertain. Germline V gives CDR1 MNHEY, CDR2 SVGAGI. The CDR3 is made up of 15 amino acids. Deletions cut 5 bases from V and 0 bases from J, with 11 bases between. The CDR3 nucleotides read TGTGCCAGCAGTGGGAACATAGATAGCAATCAGCCCCAGCATTTT. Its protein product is CASSGNIDSNQPQHF.